Listed below are T cell receptor beta chains from one sample, sequenced in a study of neoadjuvant anti-PD-1 for oral cavity cancer. Here immunoSEQ multiplex PCR was the method, and the copy in TCRdb shows in-frame clones only, minus some. Of fewer than 90,000 clones in the sample, 70% to 90% were seen once. The specimen was PBMCs, collected after nivolumab (anti-PD-1) treatment. The receptors originated from a person between 40 and 85 years old with oral cavity squamous cell carcinoma. Each CDR3 is given without its conserved first and last residue. Fields, in order: J gene, V gene, CDR3 protein.

>TRBJ1-1|TRBV28
ASSFTTGAMNLVAF
>TRBJ1-1|TRBV30
AWSPQGAGTEAF
>TRBJ2-7|TRBV28
ASSLSDRGAYEQY
>TRBJ1-1|TRBV7-8
ATLGVMNTEAF
>TRBJ2-7|TRBV18
ASSPIPQTSYEQY
>TRBJ2-3|TRBV28
ASTDSSGATDTQY
>TRBJ2-1|TRBV5-1
ASSLVTTNEQF
>TRBJ1-1|TRBV9
ASSVDGVVTEAF
>TRBJ1-5|TRBV28
ASRTTGGYVNQPQH
>TRBJ2-3|TRBV27
ASTPGLAGVRGADTQY
>TRBJ1-2|TRBV19
ASSIGSSYGYT
>TRBJ1-3|TRBV6-5
ASRTLADSGNTIY
>TRBJ2-5|TRBV19
ASSSGSLETQY
>TRBJ2-7|TRBV30
AWRGSYEQY
>TRBJ2-3|TRBV2
ASSELSGRAETQY
>TRBJ1-2|TRBV27
ASSLALNYGYT
>TRBJ1-5|TRBV28
ASSLSPGTTQH
>TRBJ2-5|TRBV4-1
ASSPTGDYQETQY
>TRBJ1-5|TRBV30
AWSLTGSQPQH
>TRBJ1-1|TRBV21-1
ASSLKEGGGHMNTEAF
>TRBJ1-5|TRBV5-8
ASSQGTDTLSNQPQH
>TRBJ2-2|TRBV5-4
ASSLNAGNTGELF
>TRBJ2-7|TRBV27
ASSLGRTSGYEQY
>TRBJ1-1|TRBV7-9
ASSPQQGFNTEAF
>TRBJ2-7|TRBV6-1
ASRGDRGVYEQY
>TRBJ1-1|TRBV13
ASSIDRNTEAF
>TRBJ2-7|TRBV6-5
ASSYSTLGEQY